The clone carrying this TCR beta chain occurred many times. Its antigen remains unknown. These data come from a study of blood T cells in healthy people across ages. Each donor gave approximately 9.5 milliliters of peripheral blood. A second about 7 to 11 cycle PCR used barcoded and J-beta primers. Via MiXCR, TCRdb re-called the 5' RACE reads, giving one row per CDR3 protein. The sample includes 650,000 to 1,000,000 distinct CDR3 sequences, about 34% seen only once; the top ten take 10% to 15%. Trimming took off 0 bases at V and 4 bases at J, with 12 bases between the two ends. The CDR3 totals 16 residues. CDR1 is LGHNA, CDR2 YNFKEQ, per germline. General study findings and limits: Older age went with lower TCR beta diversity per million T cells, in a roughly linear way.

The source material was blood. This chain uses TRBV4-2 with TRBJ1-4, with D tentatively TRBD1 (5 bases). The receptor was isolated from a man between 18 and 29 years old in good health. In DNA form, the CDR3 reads TGTGCCAGCAGCCAAGATTTGGGACGGATTAATGAAAAACTGTTTTTT. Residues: CASSQDLGRINEKLFF.